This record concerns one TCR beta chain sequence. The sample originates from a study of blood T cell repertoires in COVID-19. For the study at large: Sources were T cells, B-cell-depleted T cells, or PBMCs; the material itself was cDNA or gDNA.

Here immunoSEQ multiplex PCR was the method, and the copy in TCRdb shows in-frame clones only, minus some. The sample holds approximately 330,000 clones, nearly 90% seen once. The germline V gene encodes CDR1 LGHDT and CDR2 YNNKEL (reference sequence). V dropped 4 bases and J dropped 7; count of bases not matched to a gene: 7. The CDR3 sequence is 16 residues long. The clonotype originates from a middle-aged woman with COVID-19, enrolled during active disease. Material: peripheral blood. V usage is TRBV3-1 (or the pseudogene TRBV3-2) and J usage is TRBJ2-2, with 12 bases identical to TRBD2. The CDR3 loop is CASSRPGLAGYGELFF. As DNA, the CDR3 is TGTGCCAGCAGCCGTCCCGGACTAGCGGGGTACGGGGAGCTGTTTTTT.